This T cell receptor (beta chain) was recorded in a study of shared clonotypes between healthy human individuals (dated by TCRdb to 2018 to 2021). Describing the broader study: A few men and two women, aged 18 to 49 years, made up the cohort. The study deeply sequenced blood TCR repertoires of about 5 healthy adults to estimate repertoire size and the extent of clonotype sharing between individuals. Libraries were prepared and TCR repertoires were sequenced by different laboratories using diverse techniques, in order to increase sequencing depth and limit assay-specific biases. Between about 0.94 and 8.9 billion PBMCs per donor were obtained by leukapheresis.

Findings and caveats that apply to the study as a whole: Sampling was restricted to blood, and TCR repertoires in tissues likely differ from the TCR repertoires found in blood. The small number of donors limited the genetic and exposure-history diversity represented. Based on pairwise subsampling, the degree of clonotype sharing among donors was expected to be affected by sequencing depth.

The donors were healthy, HIV-negative adults who had no recently reported acute infections or vaccinations. All donors were Caucasian adults living in Nashville, Tennessee, USA. For unsorted samples, tens of millions of PBMCs were counted and genomic DNA was extracted with the QIAamp DNA Blood Mini kit. After blood collection by leukapheresis, PBMCs were isolated using Ficoll-Histopaque density gradient centrifugation and then cryopreserved in the vapor phase of liquid nitrogen. Concerning this clone: Its specific antigen is unknown. No base qualities exist here, and no much larger clone lies one base off it.

Using the deep immunoSEQ assay, TCR CDR3 regions were amplified from genomic DNA by multiplex PCR. Extracted genomic DNA from each cell subset was spread evenly across all wells of several immunoSEQ 96-well plates, with each plate serving as a replicate. For unsorted PBMC, roughly 0.3 ug genomic DNA, equal to 25,000 to 35,000 T cell genomes, was loaded into each replicate PCR. Ten immunoSEQ deep assay plates were used to sequence the unsorted PBMC genomic DNA. Purified libraries were measured with a Qubit 3.0 fluorometer, size-checked on a Bioanalyzer 2100, and measured again with the KAPA Library Quantification kit. Every immunoSEQ 96-well plate was sequenced on a dedicated single-read 150-cycle Illumina NextSeq 550 flow cell. Per the source publication's procedure: Because the immunoSEQ output included only junctional sequences and no quality scores, the filtering could not be the same as the filtering used for full-length reads. To assign V/J genes and CDR3, sequences were annotated using PyIR, a Python wrapper for IgBLAST v1.9, with IMGT germline references. Any read was removed if the V/J assignment was weak (E-value above 1e-6), the CDR3 was missing, or the read contained stop codons, out-of-frame junctions, or ambiguous translated residues. A V3J clonotype was defined by an identical inferred V gene, J gene, and CDR3 amino acid sequence. Percentage overlap between repertoires was computed as shared unique clonotypes divided by the size of the smaller repertoire. Three approaches were used to assess repertoire richness: RTK rarefaction, the Chao1 estimator, and Recon v2.1 estimates of unobserved clonotypes. TCRdb's version of the immuneACCESS table is confined to in-frame rearrangements and falls short of the full clone set. An unresolved V gene accounts for under half of the shortfall where checked; the remainder is of unknown origin. The DNA gave D and trimming, while V, J and clone size come from that table. The sample includes about 490,000 clones, with about 84% observed a single time. The top ten hold about an eighth of the sample.

V loses 4 bases at its end and J loses 4 bases; junction bases beyond the gene matches: 9. From the cysteine through the phenylalanine, the CDR3 covers 15 amino acids. Solely the CDR3 DNA is kept, with 45 bases framed from the first base. CDR1 is given as SGHRS and CDR2 as YFSETQ, both from the germline V gene. The TCR originated in a woman between 35 and 50 years old in good health. Some clones in this sample may be carry-over from other donors' samples. The chain links TRBV5-1 with TRBJ2-7, with 9 junctional bases fitting TRBD1. Sequenced sample: PBMCs. The CDR3 here reads CASSPDPGQGYEQYF. The sequenced DNA: TGCGCCAGCAGCCCGGATCCGGGACAGGGATACGAGCAGTACTTC.